This T cell receptor (beta chain) was found in a study of response to subunit inactivated influenza vaccine. The study, taken as a whole, reports: Few additional T cells are recruited per seasonal influenza vaccination, authors suggested.

There are a few counts of this clonotype. Its antigen is still unknown. The CDR3 length is 14 residues. Per germline, CDR1 LGHNA and CDR2 YSLEER. Deletions cut 0 bases from V and 5 bases from J, with 10 bases between. Via MiXCR, TCRdb re-called the RT-PCR reads, giving one row per CDR3 protein. The sample has 450,000 to 500,000 distinct CDR3 sequences; approximately 11% are singletons. Sequencing was performed on PBMCs from blood, taken about 6 weeks after vaccination. The chain couples TRBV4-3 to TRBJ1-2; D unclear. The TCR was taken from a man in his fifties who received an inactivated influenza vaccine. This CDR3 is CASSQDDGLYGYTF. Written as DNA, the CDR3 is TGCGCCAGCAGCCAAGACGACGGACTATATGGCTACACCTTC.